The 27 T cell receptor beta chains below all came from one sample that was sequenced in a study of T cell changes during pregnancy in multiple sclerosis. Profiled with immunoSEQ multiplex PCR; TCRdb holds only in-frame clones, not every one. The sample records more than 65,000 clones, under 90% being singletons. The specimen was peripheral blood, collected after pregnancy. These receptors were collected from a female donor in good health, enrolled as a control in a pregnancy study.

This chain links TRBV18 with TRBJ1-1, with D perhaps TRBD1 (6 bases). This CDR3 comprises 15 residues. Germline assignment: CDR1 KGHSH and CDR2 LQKENI. Deletions cut 3 bases from V and 3 bases from J, with 14 bases between. Here the CDR3 reads CASSPRQGLDTEAFF. DNA for the CDR3: TGTGCCAGCTCACCTCGTCAGGGGCTGGACACTGAAGCTTTCTTT. Using reference TRBV18 and TRBJ1-1 for the parts outside the CDR3, the full variable domain is NAGVMQNPRHLVRRRGQEARLRCSPMKGHSHVYWYRQLPEEGLKFMVYLQKENIIDESGMPKERFSAEFPKEGPSILRIQQVVRGDSAAYFCASSPRQGLDTEAFFGQGTRLTVV.

This clone was seen a single time. The chain employs TRBV19 and TRBJ2-2, with D possibly matching TRBD2 (6 bases). This CDR3 contains 16 residues. Germline V gene lookup returns CDR1 LNHDA and CDR2 SQIVND (reference sequence). Deletions cut 3 bases from V and 6 bases from J, with 17 bases between. The CDR3 DNA reads as TGTGCCAGTAGTATTCTGGCGGGGCCTCTGGCCGGGGAGCTGTTTTTT. Its translation: CASSILAGPLAGELFF.

This sequence joins TRBV9 and TRBJ2-7, with 8 nucleotides matching TRBD1. Trimming removed 4 bases from V and 1 base from J; junction bases left unmatched: 7. The V gene's germline CDR1 is SGDLS and CDR2 YYNGEE. The CDR3 contains 15 residues. The CDR3, as DNA: TGTGCCAGCAGCTCTTCCGGGACAGGATCCTACGAGCAGTACTTC. Its protein is CASSSSGTGSYEQYF. The full variable domain, with the rest looked up from reference TRBV9 and TRBJ2-7, is DSGVTQTPKHLITATGQRVTLRCSPRSGDLSVYWYQQSLDQGLQFLIQYYNGEERAKGNILERFSAQQFPDLHSELNLSSLELGDSALYFCASSSSGTGSYEQYFGPGTRLTVT.

The chain has TRBV19 and TRBJ2-2; 10 positions match TRBD1. Unmatched junction bases numbered 8, after V lost 5 bases and J lost 5 bases. The CDR3 length is 16 residues. The germline V gene has CDR1 LNHDA and CDR2 SQIVND (reference sequence). The CDR3 is CASSPTGGEVTGELFF. The CDR3, as DNA: TGTGCCAGTAGTCCGACAGGGGGCGAAGTAACCGGGGAGCTGTTTTTT.

This clone showed up just once. This chain joins TRBV5-6 and TRBJ2-2, with D possibly TRBD1 on 8 matching bases. Germline V gene lookup returns CDR1 SGHDT and CDR2 YYEEEE. The CDR3 extends over 16 amino acids. V was shortened by 2 bases and J by 5 bases, with 16 bases between the two germline ends. The chain's CDR3 is CASSLPGQGGTGELFF. The CDR3 DNA is TGTGCCAGCAGCTTACCCGGACAGGGAGGGACCGGGGAGCTGTTTTTT.

This chain links TRBV25-1 with TRBJ1-4; no firm D call. The length of the CDR3 is 15 residues. Germline CDR1 reads MGHDK; CDR2 reads SYGVNS. V was trimmed by 3 bases and J by 0 bases, leaving 8 bases between them. CDR3 sequence reads: CASSEAGTTNEKLFF. The CDR3 nucleotides read TGTGCCAGCAGTGAGGCGGGCACAACTAATGAAAAACTGTTTTTT.

The chain recombines TRBV7-9 with TRBJ1-1; the D gene is possibly TRBD1 (5 bases). The germline V gene encodes CDR1 SEHNR and CDR2 FQNEAQ (reference sequence). Trimming pared 4 bases from V and 2 bases from J, leaving 11 bases between. The CDR3 spans 14 residues. CDR3 nucleotides: TGTGCCAGCAGCTCCGTGACAGCCAACACTGAAGCTTTCTTT. Its translation is CASSSVTANTEAFF.

The chain has TRBV5-4 and TRBJ1-1; D is unclear. Germline values: CDR1 SGHNT, CDR2 YYREEE (reference sequence). The CDR3 has 12 residues. Trimming cost V 4 bases and J 9 bases, with 13 bases left between them. The chain's CDR3 is CASSLGGAQAFF. In DNA form, the CDR3 reads TGTGCCAGCAGCCTAGGTGGCGCCCAAGCTTTCTTT.

The V gene is TRBV7-9, the J gene TRBJ1-6; weak D call: TRBD1 (6 bases). Trimming removed 3 bases at V and 8 bases at J, with 17 bases between. Germline V gene sequence: CDR1 SEHNR, CDR2 FQNEAQ (reference sequence). This CDR3 has 16 amino acids. CDR3 in amino acids: CASSFSGSTGHSPLHF. CDR3 sequence (DNA): TGTGCCAGCAGCTTTTCAGGGTCGACAGGACATTCACCCCTCCACTTT.

V and J are TRBV29-1 and TRBJ1-1; TRBD1 might be the D (6 bases). The CDR3 length is 11 residues. Deletions cut 4 bases from V and 10 bases from J, with 13 bases between. Germline V lookup: CDR1 SQVTM, CDR2 ANQGSEA. In nucleotides, the CDR3 is TGCAGCGTTGGGGGGGGGCAAATAGCTTTCTTT. Its protein product is CSVGGGQIAFF.

J is TRBJ2-7 and V is TRBV25-1, with D unclear. Between the trimmed V and J ends, which lost 5 bases and 5 bases, there was a span of 7 bases. Germline CDR1 reads MGHDK; CDR2 reads SYGVNS. There are 11 residues in the CDR3. This CDR3 is CASSQYHEQYF. CDR3 nucleotides: TGTGCCAGCAGTCAGTACCACGAGCAGTACTTC.

The J gene is TRBJ1-1, the V gene TRBV7-2, with D perhaps TRBD1 (6 bases). CDR1 is SGHTA, CDR2 FQGNSA, per germline. V lost 5 bases and J 0 bases, leaving 10 bases between the germline ends. The CDR3 consists of 14 residues. CDR3 in amino acids: CASSQQGLNTEAFF. The CDR3 nucleotides read TGTGCCAGCAGCCAACAGGGCTTGAACACTGAAGCTTTCTTT.

The chain carries TRBV5-6 and TRBJ1-6; TRBD1 aligns across 7 bases. The CDR3 loop spans 15 amino acids. The germline CDR1 and CDR2 sequences are SGHDT and YYEEEE. Unmatched junction bases numbered 8, after V lost 4 bases and J lost 7 bases. CDR3 amino acids: CASSRRTGHNSPLHF. DNA of the CDR3: TGTGCCAGCAGCAGACGGACAGGCCACAATTCACCCCTCCACTTT.

The chain is built from TRBV18 and TRBJ1-2; D unclear. Trimming removed 0 bases from V and 4 bases from J, with 9 bases in between. The CDR3 spans 14 residues. The germline gives CDR1 KGHSH, CDR2 LQKENI. CDR3 DNA: TGTGCCAGCTCACCACCACAGAACCTCTATGGCTACACCTTC. It encodes CASSPPQNLYGYTF.

The gene calls are TRBV9 and TRBJ1-3, with 9 bases matching TRBD1. The trim removed 6 bases at V and 0 bases at J, leaving 7 bases unmatched. The CDR3 length is 16 residues. The V gene's germline CDR1 is SGDLS and CDR2 YYNGEE. The CDR3 spells CASNPGQGFSGNTIYF. The CDR3 DNA reads TGTGCCAGCAACCCGGGACAGGGCTTCTCTGGAAACACCATATATTTT.

This sequence joins TRBV6-4 and TRBJ2-2; TRBD2 might be the D (6 bases). Trimming left V 0 bases short and J 7 bases short, with 12 bases between. The germline V gene encodes CDR1 MRHNA and CDR2 SNTAGT. The CDR3 is made up of 15 amino acids. This CDR3 reads CASSDSGGVGGELFF. For the CDR3, the DNA is TGTGCCAGCAGTGACTCGGGGGGAGTAGGCGGGGAGCTGTTTTTT.

This clone was observed once. The CDR3 DNA reads TGCGCCAGCAGCTTGGGGCAGGGTTTCGATGGCTACACCTTC. Its translation: CASSLGQGFDGYTF. The chain carries TRBV5-1 and TRBJ1-2, with D maybe TRBD1 (5 bases). Germline CDR1 and CDR2: SGHRS and YFSETQ. The V and J ends lost 0 bases and 6 bases respectively, with 12 bases between them. The CDR3 runs 14 residues.

This chain uses TRBV10-3 with TRBJ1-4; unclear D gene. Trimming took off 2 bases at V and 8 bases at J, with 9 bases between the two ends. The CDR3 loop spans 13 amino acids. Germline V gene sequence: CDR1 ENHRY, CDR2 SYGVKD. The CDR3 sequence: CAISEQVWEKLFF. CDR3 in DNA: TGTGCCATCAGTGAGCAGGTTTGGGAAAAACTGTTTTTT.

This rearrangement joins TRBV9 to TRBJ1-1, with 10 bases lining up with TRBD1. This CDR3 has 15 residues. Looked up from germline, CDR1 is SGDLS and CDR2 is YYNGEE. The V segment lost 0 bases and the J segment 4 bases; nucleotides outside the gene matches: 3. CDR3: CASSVGDRGGTEAFF. The CDR3 bases are TGTGCCAGCAGCGTAGGGGACAGGGGAGGCACTGAAGCTTTCTTT.

The chain carries TRBV9 and TRBJ2-3; 13 nucleotides align to TRBD2. V lost 3 bases, J lost 1 base, and 8 bases stayed unmatched. The CDR3 has 18 amino acids. Germline CDR1 SGDLS, CDR2 YYNGEE. The CDR3 spells CASSARTSGRGGTDTQYF. The CDR3 region has the DNA TGTGCCAGCAGCGCAAGGACTAGCGGGAGAGGAGGCACAGATACGCAGTATTTT.

Comment on this clone: This CDR3 is also generated by other DNA sequences in the sample. The rearrangement joins TRBV6-5 to TRBJ1-3, with D hard to call. Trimming pared 0 bases from V and 0 bases from J, leaving 3 bases between. The CDR3 length is 14 residues. The germline V gene has CDR1 MNHEY and CDR2 SVGAGI. The CDR3 DNA reads TGTGCCAGCAGTTACTCGAGCTCTGGAAACACCATATATTTT. Protein: CASSYSSSGNTIYF.

V gene TRBV5-1 combines with J gene TRBJ1-4; a possible D gene is TRBD1 (5 bases). This CDR3 is built from 15 residues. The germline V and J ends were trimmed by 4 bases and 3 bases, with 13 bases remaining between them. Germline V gene data show CDR1 as SGHRS and CDR2 as YFSETQ. CDR3 residues: CASSTWGRPNEKLFF. The DNA of the CDR3 is TGCGCCAGCAGCACTTGGGGCAGGCCTAATGAAAAACTGTTTTTT.

This clone was observed a handful of times. J is TRBJ1-1 and V is TRBV18; D call uncertain. V lost 1 base to trimming and J lost 4 bases, with 13 bases between them. The CDR3 is made up of 15 amino acids. Germline V gene sequence: CDR1 KGHSH, CDR2 LQKENI. DNA of the CDR3: TGTGCCAGCTCACCACTGACGGGAAGTGGCACTGAAGCTTTCTTT. Translation gives CASSPLTGSGTEAFF.

This sequence joins TRBV6-6 and TRBJ2-7; tentatively, D is TRBD2 (5 bases). Trimming left V 4 bases short and J 2 bases short, with 9 bases between. The germline CDR1 and CDR2 sequences are MNHNY and SVGAGI (reference sequence). The CDR3 has 13 residues. The CDR3 sequence is CASSSTGTYEQYF. CDR3 DNA sequence: TGTGCCAGCAGTTCGACGGGGACCTACGAGCAGTACTTC.

In this sample, this clone turned up a few times. The CDR3 sequence: CASRQGNSPLHF. In DNA form, the CDR3 reads TGTGCCAGCAGACAGGGGAATTCACCCCTCCACTTT. The chain uses TRBV7-9 and TRBJ1-6, with 7 bases fitting TRBD1. Losses at the gene ends were 6 bases for V and 7 bases for J; bases not matched to a gene: 0. CDR3 length: 12 amino acids. Per the germline V gene, CDR1 is SEHNR and CDR2 is FQNEAQ (reference sequence).

This chain links TRBV6-1 with TRBJ2-7; TRBD1 matches 8 bases. Germline V lookup: CDR1 MNHNS, CDR2 SASEGT. With V trimmed by 0 bases and J by 3 bases, 4 bases remained unmatched. This CDR3 spans 15 amino acids. The CDR3 spells CASSEAGTGYYEQYF. The CDR3 nucleotides are TGTGCCAGCAGTGAAGCGGGGACAGGATACTACGAGCAGTACTTC.

The V gene is TRBV5-1, the J gene TRBJ1-1; the D is unclear. Looked up from germline, CDR1 is SGHRS and CDR2 is YFSETQ. The CDR3 has 11 residues. Deletions cut 4 bases from V and 3 bases from J, with 4 bases between. The CDR3 bases are TGCGCCAGCAGCCTAGACACTGAAGCTTTCTTT. It translates to CASSLDTEAFF.